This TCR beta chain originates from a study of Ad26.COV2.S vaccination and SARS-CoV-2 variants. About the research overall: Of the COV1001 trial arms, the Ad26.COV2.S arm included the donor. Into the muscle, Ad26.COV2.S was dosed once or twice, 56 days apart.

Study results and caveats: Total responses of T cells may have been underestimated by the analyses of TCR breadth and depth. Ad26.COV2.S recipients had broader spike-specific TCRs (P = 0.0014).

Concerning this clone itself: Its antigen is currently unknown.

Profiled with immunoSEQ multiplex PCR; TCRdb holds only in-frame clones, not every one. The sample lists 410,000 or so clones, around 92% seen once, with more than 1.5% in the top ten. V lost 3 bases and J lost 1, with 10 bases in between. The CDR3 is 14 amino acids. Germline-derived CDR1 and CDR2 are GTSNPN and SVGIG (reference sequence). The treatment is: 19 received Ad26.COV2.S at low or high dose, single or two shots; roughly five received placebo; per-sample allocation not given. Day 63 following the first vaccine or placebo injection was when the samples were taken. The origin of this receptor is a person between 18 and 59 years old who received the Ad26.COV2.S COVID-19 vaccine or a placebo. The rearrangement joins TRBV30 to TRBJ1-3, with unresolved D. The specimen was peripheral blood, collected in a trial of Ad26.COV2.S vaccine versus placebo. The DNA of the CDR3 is TGTGCCTGGAGCTCCGAGGTGTCTGGAAACACCATATATTTT. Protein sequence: CAWSSEVSGNTIYF.